Listed here is a single T cell receptor beta chain. The antigen this receptor binds is unknown. No much larger clone exists at a distance of one base, and base qualities are not known. TCRbeta CDR3 regions were amplified from genomic DNA by means of the immunoSEQ Assay, a bias-controlled multiplex PCR. Under the source paper's analysis protocol: The number of nucleated cells in each sample was estimated by amplification of reference gene primers within the assay. To quantify the absolute abundance of each unique TCRbeta CDR3 rearrangement, sequence reads were collapsed and filtered. For each sample, productive Simpson clonality was calculated by taking the square root of Simpson's diversity index across productive rearrangements. TCRdb obtained this table from immuneACCESS and retained in-frame rearrangements with V and J assigned. These tables miss some clones; where compared with another copy, unresolved V genes account for less than half of the shortfall, and the remainder is unexplained. D and trimming come from the DNA, and the V and J calls and clone size come from that table. This sample holds tens of thousands of clones; around 94% were observed only once. Approximately 0.37% of the sample goes to the ten largest clones.

The sample comes from a study of blood T cell repertoires in COVID-19 (dated by TCRdb to 2018 to 2021). Looking at the study overall: Collaborator samples came from the United States, Italy and Spain and covered acute and convalescent phases of COVID-19. The prospective study material was composed of cDNA or gDNA derived from T cells, B-cell-depleted T cells, or PBMCs. Subjects who had been exposed to COVID-19, were actively infected with it, or had recovered from it provided the deeply sampled blood TCRbeta repertoires that made up the dataset. The repertoires were released in a freely available public database meant as a resource for research on the immune response to SARS-CoV-2. The samples were drawn from the first 160 participants of the ongoing ImmuneRACE study and from some 1,300 subjects provided by 6 global collaborators. Nearly every sample came with metadata listing a de-identified subject ID, COVID-19 status, age in years and sex. Where HLA class I and class II types were available, the types were taken from metadata supplied by the sample provider, not from assay-based typing.

General findings and caveats noted by the study authors: The amount of clinical and demographic metadata varied by source and participant and was provided uncurated.

The V end gives up 4 bases and the J end 8 bases, leaving 4 bases in the junction not matched to a gene. Taken from cysteine to phenylalanine, the CDR3 has 12 residues. The CDR3 DNA has 36 bases and is translated from base 1. The germline V gene (reference sequence) gives CDR1 as MNHNY and CDR2 as SVGAGI. One collaborating source in Seattle enrolled patients during active infection and followed them longitudinally through the course of disease. Collaborating institutions collected whole blood in K2EDTA tubes following their own protocols. Collaborator samples were shipped for TCRbeta analysis as frozen whole blood, isolated PBMCs, or DNA extracted from either sample type.

The sequence was collected from a man over 45 with COVID-19, enrolled during active disease. The sample was peripheral blood. This receptor chain uses TRBV6-6 and TRBJ1-2; 7 central nucleotides agree with TRBD1. For the CDR3, the sequence is CASSFQGEGYTF. The bases are TGTGCCAGCAGTTTCCAGGGGGAGGGCTACACCTTC.